Each of the 23 T cell receptor beta chains below was sequenced from the same sample in a study of blood T cell repertoires in COVID-19. Clones were sequenced by immunoSEQ multiplex PCR, and TCRdb holds only the in-frame ones, with some missing. The sample holds approximately 99,000 clones; about 90% are singletons and the top ten take about 2%. Source material: peripheral blood. The source is a man aged 45-65 years with COVID-19, enrolled during active disease.

The rearrangement joins TRBV6-1 to TRBJ1-6; D is possibly TRBD1 (5 bases). CDR1 is MNHNS, CDR2 SASEGT, per germline. CDR3 length: 14 amino acids. Trimming removed 2 bases from V and 9 bases from J, with 11 bases in between. As DNA, the CDR3 is TGTGCCAGCAGTGAATGGCAGGGATCTTCACCCCTCCACTTT. Translated: CASSEWQGSSPLHF.

V gene TRBV6-5 combines with J gene TRBJ2-7; 12 bases agree with TRBD1. Germline lookup yields CDR1 MNHEY and CDR2 SVGAGI. The CDR3 runs 15 residues. The V segment lost 7 bases and the J segment 5 bases; nucleotides outside the gene matches: 9. The CDR3 DNA reads as TGTGCCAGCACCGCCGGGACAGGGGGCTTCAACGAGCAGTACTTC. It translates to CASTAGTGGFNEQYF.

This chain connects TRBV28 to TRBJ2-7; 12 positions match TRBD2. There are 13 residues in the CDR3. Germline trimming cut 4 bases from V and 8 bases from J; bases unmatched to any gene: 3. CDR1 is MDHEN and CDR2 is SYDVKM in the germline V gene. The CDR3 sequence is CASSYGLAGKQYF. CDR3 DNA: TGTGCCAGCAGTTATGGACTAGCGGGGAAGCAGTACTTC.

In DNA form, the CDR3 reads TGTGCCAGCAGTTCTCAGGGTAGGGGCAATCAGCCCCAGCATTTT. Residues: CASSSQGRGNQPQHF. The V gene is TRBV28, the J gene TRBJ1-5; weak D call: TRBD1 (5 bases). Trimming removed 4 bases from V and 2 bases from J, with 12 bases in between. CDR3 length equals 15 residues. Germline CDR1 MDHEN, CDR2 SYDVKM.

CDR3 in DNA: TGTGCCAGCAGCTTTGGGGACAGTAGCAATCAGCCCCAGCATTTT. As protein: CASSFGDSSNQPQHF. This chain uses TRBV7-9 with TRBJ1-5; 7 nucleotides match TRBD1. The ends lost 3 bases at V and 0 bases at J; junction bases unmatched: 2. Looked up from germline, CDR1 is SEHNR and CDR2 is FQNEAQ (reference sequence). CDR3 length: 15 residues.

This chain's CDR3 is CASSVILAGGLSVNEQFF. CDR3 sequence (DNA): TGTGCCAGTAGTGTCATCCTAGCGGGGGGATTGAGTGTCAATGAGCAGTTCTTC. J is TRBJ2-1 and V is TRBV19; 11 bases fit TRBD2. CDR1 and CDR2 from the germline V gene are LNHDA and SQIVND (reference sequence). CDR3 length: 18 amino acids. The V segment lost 5 bases and the J segment 6 bases; nucleotides outside the gene matches: 15.

V gene TRBV4-1 combines with J gene TRBJ1-4; D uncertain. V lost 6 bases and J lost 7, with 6 bases in between. Per the germline V gene, CDR1 is MGHRA and CDR2 is YSYEKL. The CDR3 has 11 residues. CDR3 sequence reads: CASRFSEKLFF. CDR3 coding DNA: TGCGCCAGCAGGTTTAGTGAAAAACTGTTTTTT.

The V gene is TRBV11-2, the J gene TRBJ2-7; 7 bases line up with TRBD1. Losses at the gene ends were 0 bases for V and 0 bases for J; bases not matched to a gene: 8. Germline lookup yields CDR1 SGHAT and CDR2 FQNNGV. The CDR3 sequence is 17 residues long. The CDR3 DNA is TGTGCCAGCAGCTTAGAAAGGGGACAGATCACCTCCTACGAGCAGTACTTC. Translated: CASSLERGQITSYEQYF.

The V gene is TRBV19, the J gene TRBJ1-6; no clear D. Trimming cost V 6 bases and J 0 bases, with 18 bases left between them. Germline V gene lookup returns CDR1 LNHDA and CDR2 SQIVND (reference sequence). The CDR3 sequence is 18 residues long. Here the CDR3 reads CASSWATGQISYNSPLHF. DNA for the CDR3: TGTGCCAGTAGCTGGGCCACCGGTCAAATCTCCTATAATTCACCCCTCCACTTT.

The chain couples TRBV4-1 to TRBJ1-1; D might be TRBD1 (5 bases). The CDR3 has 13 amino acids. Germline CDR1 MGHRA, CDR2 YSYEKL. V lost 7 bases, J lost 3 bases, and 12 bases lay in between. The CDR3 reads CASTSRGDTEAFF. In DNA, the CDR3 is TGCGCCAGCACCTCCCGGGGGGACACTGAAGCTTTCTTT.

The DNA for the CDR3 is TGTGCCAGCTCACTACGACAGGCCAATCAGCCCCAGCATTTT. It encodes CASSLRQANQPQHF. V is TRBV18 and J is TRBJ1-5; perhaps TRBD1 as D (6 bases). Germline V gives CDR1 KGHSH, CDR2 LQKENI. The germline V and J ends were trimmed by 4 bases and 3 bases, with 10 bases remaining between them. The CDR3 extends over 14 amino acids.

This clone occurred once. This sequence joins TRBV6-5 and TRBJ1-2; 8 positions match TRBD1. The ends lost 2 bases at V and 8 bases at J; junction bases unmatched: 7. The CDR3 has 14 residues. The V gene's germline CDR1 is MNHEY and CDR2 SVGAGI. The CDR3, as DNA: TGTGCCAGCAGTTACCTCACAGGGGGTGACGGCTACACCTTC. Translated: CASSYLTGGDGYTF.

V usage is TRBV29-1 and J usage is TRBJ1-2; TRBD1 aligns across 11 bases. CDR1 is SQVTM and CDR2 is ANQGSEA in the germline V gene. The CDR3 is 14 amino acids. J gave up 8 bases and V 3 bases, and 8 bases lay outside the gene matches. This CDR3 is CSVDLDRGRKGYTF. The CDR3 DNA follows: TGCAGCGTTGACTTGGACAGGGGGCGTAAGGGCTACACCTTC. Complete variable domain (other parts from reference TRBV29-1 and TRBJ1-2): SAVISQKPSRDICQRGTSLTIQCQVDSQVTMMFWYRQQPGQSLTLIATANQGSEATYESGFVIDKFPISRPNLTFSTLTVSNMSPEDSSIYLCSVDLDRGRKGYTFGSGTRLTVV.

The CDR3 region is CASSLAGQGYNEQFF. In DNA, the CDR3 is TGTGCCAGCAGCTTAGCGGGACAGGGATACAATGAGCAGTTCTTC. This sequence joins TRBV11-3 and TRBJ2-1; 9 positions match TRBD1. The CDR3 totals 15 residues. Germline CDR1 is SGHNT and CDR2 is YENEEA. With V trimmed by 1 base and J by 4 bases, 2 bases remained unmatched.

V and J are TRBV29-1 and TRBJ1-1; D is perhaps TRBD1 (6 bases). V was shortened by 3 bases and J by 0 bases, with 8 bases between the two germline ends. Germline CDR1 SQVTM, CDR2 ANQGSEA. The CDR3 sequence is 13 residues long. CDR3 DNA: TGCAGCGTTGAGGGACACCTGAACACTGAAGCTTTCTTT. This encodes CSVEGHLNTEAFF.

The chain joins TRBV28 to TRBJ1-6; the match to TRBD1 covers 7 bases. The CDR3 extends over 14 amino acids. Unmatched junction bases numbered 2, after V lost 3 bases and J lost 6 bases. Germline V gives CDR1 MDHEN, CDR2 SYDVKM. In nucleotides, the CDR3 is TGTGCCAGCAGTTTTGCAGGGGGTAATTCACCCCTCCACTTT. This codes for CASSFAGGNSPLHF.

The genes are TRBV15 and TRBJ1-1; 9 nucleotides align to TRBD1. The CDR3 extends over 14 amino acids. The trim removed 3 bases at V and 4 bases at J, leaving 3 bases unmatched. Germline V lookup: CDR1 LNHNV, CDR2 YYDKDF (reference sequence). In nucleotides, the CDR3 is TGTGCCACCAGCAGCACAGGGGGCCCCACTGAAGCTTTCTTT. This gives the protein CATSSTGGPTEAFF.

The V and J genes are TRBV7-9 and TRBJ1-2; maybe TRBD1 (6 bases). The germline V and J ends were trimmed by 5 bases and 2 bases, with 9 bases remaining between them. CDR1 is SEHNR and CDR2 is FQNEAQ in the germline V gene (reference sequence). CDR3 length: 13 amino acids. CDR3 DNA sequence: TGTGCCAGCAGCCCCACAGGGAACTATGGCTACACCTTC. Protein: CASSPTGNYGYTF.

The V gene is TRBV9, the J gene TRBJ2-3; no reliable D call. The CDR3 is 14 residues long. V lost 0 bases to trimming and J lost 5 bases, with 10 bases between them. Germline loops: CDR1 SGDLS, CDR2 YYNGEE. CDR3 DNA sequence: TGTGCCAGCAGCGTAGCTAGAGACGGAGATACGCAGTATTTT. This translates into CASSVARDGDTQYF.

This chain links TRBV6-5 with TRBJ2-7; the match to TRBD2 covers 7 bases. The CDR3 is 14 residues long. Per germline, CDR1 MNHEY and CDR2 SVGAGI. V shed 1 base, J shed 0 bases, and the junction held 0 bases outside the gene matches. The CDR3 here is CASSYLAGSYEQYF. The CDR3 nucleotides read TGTGCCAGCAGTTACTTAGCGGGCTCCTACGAGCAGTACTTC.

The V call is TRBV2, the J call TRBJ1-2; D not certain. V was cut by 6 bases and J by 8 bases, with 10 bases left in between. The CDR3 loop spans 11 amino acids. From germline, CDR1 is SNHLY and CDR2 FYNNEI. Here the CDR3 DNA reads TGTGCCAGCAGCCTTTGGGAGGGCTACACCTTC. It codes for CASSLWEGYTF.

The chain's CDR3 is CASSHTGSYEQYF. Here the CDR3 DNA reads TGTGCCAGCAGCCACACAGGGTCCTACGAGCAGTACTTC. The chain carries TRBV3-1 (or the pseudogene TRBV3-2) and TRBJ2-7, with D possibly TRBD1 on 6 matching bases. The CDR3 covers 13 residues. Germline lookup yields CDR1 LGHDT and CDR2 YNNKEL (reference sequence). V was shortened by 3 bases and J by 1 base, with 7 bases between the two germline ends.

This chain joins TRBV7-9 and TRBJ1-2; 9 nucleotides line up with TRBD1. The CDR3 extends over 15 amino acids. The germline gives CDR1 SEHNR, CDR2 FQNEAQ (reference sequence). With V trimmed by 2 bases and J by 2 bases, 3 bases remained unmatched. The CDR3 loop is CASSLPTGGNYGYTF. The CDR3, as DNA: TGTGCCAGCAGCTTACCAACAGGGGGCAACTATGGCTACACCTTC.